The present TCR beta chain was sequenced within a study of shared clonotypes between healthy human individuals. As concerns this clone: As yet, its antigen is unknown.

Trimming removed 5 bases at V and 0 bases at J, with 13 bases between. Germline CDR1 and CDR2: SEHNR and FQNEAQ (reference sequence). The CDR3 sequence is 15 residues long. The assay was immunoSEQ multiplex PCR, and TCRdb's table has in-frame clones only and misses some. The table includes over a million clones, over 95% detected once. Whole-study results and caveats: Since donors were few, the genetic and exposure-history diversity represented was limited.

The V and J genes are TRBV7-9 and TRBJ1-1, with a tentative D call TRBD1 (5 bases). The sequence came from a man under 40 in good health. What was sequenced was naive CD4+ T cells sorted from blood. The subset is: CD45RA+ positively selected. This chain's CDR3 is CASSPRGTMNTEAFF. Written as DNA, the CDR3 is TGTGCCAGCAGCCCCCGGGGCACCATGAACACTGAAGCTTTCTTT. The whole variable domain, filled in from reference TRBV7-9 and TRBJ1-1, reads DTGVSQNPRHKITKRGQNVTFRCDPISEHNRLYWYRQTLGQGPEFLTYFQNEAQLEKSRLLSDRFSAERPKGSFSTLEIQRTEQGDSAMYLCASSPRGTMNTEAFFGQGTRLTVV.